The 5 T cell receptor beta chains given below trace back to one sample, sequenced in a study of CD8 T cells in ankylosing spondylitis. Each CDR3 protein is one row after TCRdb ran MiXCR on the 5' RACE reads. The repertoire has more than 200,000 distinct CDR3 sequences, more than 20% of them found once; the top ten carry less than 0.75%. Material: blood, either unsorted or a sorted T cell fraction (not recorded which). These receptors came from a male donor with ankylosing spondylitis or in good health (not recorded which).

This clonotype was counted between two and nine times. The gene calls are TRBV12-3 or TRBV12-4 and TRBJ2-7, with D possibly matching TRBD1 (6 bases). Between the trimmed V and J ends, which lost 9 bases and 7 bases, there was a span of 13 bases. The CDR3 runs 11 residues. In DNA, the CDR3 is TGTGCCAGTAGGGGGAGTGGAGAGCAGTACTTC. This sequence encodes CASRGSGEQYF.

DNA of the CDR3: TGCGCCAGCAGGACTAGCGGGGGATCTGAGCAGTTCTTC. Encoded protein: CASRTSGGSEQFF. The rearrangement links TRBV10-2 to TRBJ2-1; TRBD2 matches at 12 bases. The CDR3 is 13 amino acids. V lost 6 bases and J lost 9; bases outside the gene matches: 3. CDR1 WSHSY and CDR2 SAAADI come from the germline V gene.

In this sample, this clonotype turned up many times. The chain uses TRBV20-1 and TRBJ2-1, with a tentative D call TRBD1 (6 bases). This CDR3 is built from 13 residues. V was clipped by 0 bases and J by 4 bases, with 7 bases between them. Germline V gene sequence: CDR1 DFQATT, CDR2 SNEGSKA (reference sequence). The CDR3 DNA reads TGCAGTGCTAGAGAGGACAGTTACAATGAGCAGTTCTTC. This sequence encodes CSAREDSYNEQFF.

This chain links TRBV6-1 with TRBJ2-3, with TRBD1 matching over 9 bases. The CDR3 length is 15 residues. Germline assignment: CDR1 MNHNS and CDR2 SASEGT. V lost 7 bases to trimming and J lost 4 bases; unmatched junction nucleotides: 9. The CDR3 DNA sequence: TGTGCCAGCACCGACCCGGGACAGGGTCCAGATACGCAGTATTTT. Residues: CASTDPGQGPDTQYF.

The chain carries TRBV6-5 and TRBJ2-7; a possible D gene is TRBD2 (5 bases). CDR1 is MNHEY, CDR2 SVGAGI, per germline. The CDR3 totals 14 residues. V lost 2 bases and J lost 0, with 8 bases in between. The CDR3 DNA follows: TGTGCCAGCAGTTACCGCGGGCGCTCCTACGAGCAGTACTTC. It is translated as CASSYRGRSYEQYF.